The present T cell receptor beta chain was sequenced within a study of cytomegalovirus exposure and HLA in healthy donors. 60 Vbeta and 13 Jbeta primers were used in PCR. Clones were sequenced by immunoSEQ multiplex PCR, and TCRdb holds only the in-frame ones, with some missing. Its listing shows tens of thousands of clones. The V gene's germline CDR1 is MGHRA and CDR2 YSYEKL. The CDR3 loop spans 15 amino acids. With 4 bases clipped from V and 5 bases from J, the junction kept 8 bases outside the gene matches. The chain couples TRBV4-1 to TRBJ2-1; 7 nucleotides align to TRBD2. The clonotype originates from a man in his forties in good health and CMV-seronegative. Material for sequencing was PBMCs. The CDR3 reads CASSPWAGVHNEQFF. In DNA, the CDR3 is TGCGCCAGCAGCCCCTGGGCGGGGGTACACAATGAGCAGTTCTTC.